This T cell receptor beta chain was observed in a study of T-cell reconstitution after alpha-beta-depleted transplantation in children. This clonotype was seen a few times. Germline CDR1 MDHEN, CDR2 SYDVKM. The CDR3 consists of 13 residues. Deletions cut 1 base from V and 3 bases from J, with 4 bases between. The TCRbeta library was prepared with unique molecular identifiers. TCRdb ran MiXCR on the PCR reads and lists one entry per CDR3 protein. The sample has about 610,000 distinct CDR3 sequences, roughly 10% seen once. The material sequenced was PBMCs from the stem cell graft donor, taken from the stem cell graft. The receptor was derived from a human donor who donated a stem cell graft to a child with acute myeloid leukemia. This chain links TRBV28 with TRBJ2-4; D remains ambiguous. CDR3 sequence: CASSLFVKNIQYF. CDR3 bases: TGTGCCAGCAGTTTATTTGTCAAAAACATTCAGTACTTC.